The rows below give T cell receptor beta chains drawn from one sample of a study of CD8 T cells in Susac syndrome. MiXCR was run by TCRdb on the immunoSEQ multiplex PCR reads, yielding one entry per CDR3 protein. The data contain approximately 150,000 distinct CDR3 sequences, around 94% of them seen just once; the ten biggest clones take up over 0.07%. Sequenced material: CD4+ T cells from PBMCs. The receptor set was obtained from a human donor in good health. CDR3s include the opening cysteine and the closing phenylalanine or tryptophan. D genes are given only for firm matches. Where a row states a size, it is once, few, many or the class of an expanded clone; other rows omit it.

V gene: TRBV3-1
J gene: TRBJ2-2
D gene: -
clone size: -
CDR3 DNA: TGTGCCAGCTTTGGGGGTGGGGACACCGGGGAGCTGTTTTTT
CDR3 protein: CASFGGGDTGELFF

V gene: TRBV2
J gene: TRBJ2-5
D gene: TRBD1
clone size: -
CDR3 DNA: TGTGCCGGACAGGGGGCTCGCCAAGAGACCCAGTACTTC
CDR3 protein: CAGQGARQETQYF

V gene: TRBV11-2
J gene: TRBJ2-5
D gene: -
clone size: once
CDR3 DNA: TGTGCCAGCAGCTTTGGACAGCCTGGGGAGACCCAGTACTTC
CDR3 protein: CASSFGQPGETQYF

V gene: TRBV19
J gene: TRBJ2-7
D gene: -
clone size: -
CDR3 DNA: TGTGCCTCTCGCCCCCAGGGACGGACCTACGAGCAGTACTTC
CDR3 protein: CASRPQGRTYEQYF

V gene: TRBV6-5
J gene: TRBJ2-7
D gene: -
clone size: -
CDR3 DNA: TGTGCCAGCAGATTACGGCGAGATTCCTACGAGCAGTACTTC
CDR3 protein: CASRLRRDSYEQYF

V gene: TRBV24-1
J gene: TRBJ1-5
D gene: -
clone size: -
CDR3 DNA: TGTGCCACCTTCGCGTACCTAGGGAGCCGCCATCAGCCCCAGCATTTT
CDR3 protein: CATFAYLGSRHQPQHF

V gene: TRBV24-1
J gene: TRBJ2-7
D gene: TRBD2
clone size: -
CDR3 DNA: TGTGCCACAACAGAGCGGGAAAGTTACGAGCAGTACTTC
CDR3 protein: CATTERESYEQYF

V gene: TRBV2
J gene: TRBJ2-2
D gene: TRBD2
clone size: once
CDR3 DNA: TGTGCCAGCAGGACGACTAGCGGGAGTCCCGGGGAGCTGTTTTTT
CDR3 protein: CASRTTSGSPGELFF

V gene: TRBV11-1
J gene: TRBJ2-3
D gene: -
clone size: -
CDR3 DNA: TGTGCCAGCAGCTTACTCGGGATCCGCACAGATACGCAGTATTTT
CDR3 protein: CASSLLGIRTDTQYF

V gene: TRBV29-1
J gene: TRBJ1-2
D gene: TRBD1
clone size: once
CDR3 DNA: TGCAGCGCGTCCCGGGACAGGGGGCGGTCGCCTAATAACTATGGCTACACCTTC
CDR3 protein: CSASRDRGRSPNNYGYTF

V gene: TRBV30
J gene: TRBJ2-5
D gene: -
clone size: -
CDR3 DNA: TGTGCCTGGAGTGTAACGGAGACCCAGTACTTC
CDR3 protein: CAWSVTETQYF

V gene: TRBV7-9
J gene: TRBJ2-7
D gene: -
clone size: -
CDR3 DNA: TGTGCCAGCAGCTCTGGACCTGTAGGGGAAAAATCCTACGAGCAGTACTTC
CDR3 protein: CASSSGPVGEKSYEQYF

V gene: TRBV23-1
J gene: TRBJ2-3
D gene: -
clone size: -
CDR3 DNA: TGCGCCAGCAGTCGGCGGAATGGGCTCCCCTCGGGTTGCACAGATACGCAGTATTTT
CDR3 protein: CASSRRNGLPSGCTDTQYF

V gene: TRBV7-9
J gene: TRBJ2-3
D gene: TRBD2
clone size: -
CDR3 DNA: TGTGCCAGCAGCCCTGGACTAGCGGGACGCACAGATACGCAGTATTTT
CDR3 protein: CASSPGLAGRTDTQYF

V gene: TRBV6-5
J gene: TRBJ1-2
D gene: -
clone size: -
CDR3 DNA: TGTGCCAGCAGTTACTCAAGGGCCGCACCCTATGGCTACACCTTC
CDR3 protein: CASSYSRAAPYGYTF

V gene: TRBV6-6
J gene: TRBJ2-5
D gene: -
clone size: few
CDR3 DNA: TGTGCCAGCAGTTACCGCGGTAGTTGGGAGACCCAGTACTTC
CDR3 protein: CASSYRGSWETQYF

V gene: TRBV14
J gene: TRBJ2-1
D gene: -
clone size: -
CDR3 DNA: TGTGCCAGCAGCCAATTAGGGGCAAGCTCCTACAATGAGCAGTTCTTC
CDR3 protein: CASSQLGASSYNEQFF

V gene: TRBV28
J gene: TRBJ1-6
D gene: TRBD1
clone size: -
CDR3 DNA: TGTGCCAGCACCGGGACAGGGTTATCACCCCTCCACTTT
CDR3 protein: CASTGTGLSPLHF

V gene: TRBV2
J gene: TRBJ2-7
D gene: TRBD1
clone size: -
CDR3 DNA: TGTGCCAGCAGCTCCGACAGGGGGCTCTACGAGCAGTACTTC
CDR3 protein: CASSSDRGLYEQYF

V gene: TRBV11-2
J gene: TRBJ1-1
D gene: TRBD1
clone size: -
CDR3 DNA: TGTGCCAGCAGCTTCTGGACAGGGGTAACGAACACTGAAGCTTTCTTT
CDR3 protein: CASSFWTGVTNTEAFF

V gene: TRBV25-1
J gene: TRBJ2-2
D gene: TRBD1
clone size: -
CDR3 DNA: TGTGCCAGCAGTGGGACAGGGCTCACCGGGGAGCTGTTTTTT
CDR3 protein: CASSGTGLTGELFF

V gene: TRBV29-1
J gene: TRBJ2-4
D gene: TRBD2
clone size: -
CDR3 DNA: TGCAGCGTTGTTCGGGGGGTAAACATTCAGTACTTC
CDR3 protein: CSVVRGVNIQYF

V gene: TRBV24-1
J gene: TRBJ2-3
D gene: -
clone size: -
CDR3 DNA: TGTGCCACCAGTGCCGGAAGCACAGATACGCAGTATTTT
CDR3 protein: CATSAGSTDTQYF

V gene: TRBV6-2/TRBV6-3
J gene: TRBJ1-1
D gene: -
clone size: -
CDR3 DNA: TGTGCCAGCAGTCCCCCGACAGCCATGAACACTGAAGCTTTCTTT
CDR3 protein: CASSPPTAMNTEAFF

V gene: TRBV6-5
J gene: TRBJ2-2
D gene: -
clone size: -
CDR3 DNA: TGTGCCAGCAGCTCAGAGAACACCGGGGAGCTGTTTTTT
CDR3 protein: CASSSENTGELFF

V gene: TRBV29-1
J gene: TRBJ1-5
D gene: TRBD1
clone size: -
CDR3 DNA: TGCAGCGTTGCGACAGGGTCTAGCAATCAGCCCCAGCATTTT
CDR3 protein: CSVATGSSNQPQHF

V gene: TRBV19
J gene: TRBJ1-5
D gene: -
clone size: -
CDR3 DNA: TGTGCCAGTATGCCGCTTAGGATCGGGGATCAGCCCCAGCATTTT
CDR3 protein: CASMPLRIGDQPQHF

V gene: TRBV15
J gene: TRBJ1-1
D gene: -
clone size: -
CDR3 DNA: TGTGCCACCAGCAGAGCCTTGGCAGGGGACACTGAAGCTTTCTTT
CDR3 protein: CATSRALAGDTEAFF

V gene: TRBV27
J gene: TRBJ2-7
D gene: TRBD1
clone size: -
CDR3 DNA: TGTGCCAGCAGTCCCTGGGACAGGGGGAACGAGCAGTACTTC
CDR3 protein: CASSPWDRGNEQYF

V gene: TRBV6-6
J gene: TRBJ2-7
D gene: -
clone size: -
CDR3 DNA: TGTGCCGGGGGTATAGGTTACGAGCAGTACTTC
CDR3 protein: CAGGIGYEQYF

V gene: TRBV10-3
J gene: TRBJ1-1
D gene: -
clone size: -
CDR3 DNA: TGTGCCATCGGAGGGGTTACTGAAGCTTTCTTT
CDR3 protein: CAIGGVTEAFF

V gene: TRBV4-2
J gene: TRBJ2-7
D gene: -
clone size: -
CDR3 DNA: TGTGCCAGCAGCCAAGTGGGGAACTCCGGTGACGAGCAGTACTTC
CDR3 protein: CASSQVGNSGDEQYF

V gene: TRBV5-4
J gene: TRBJ1-1
D gene: -
clone size: -
CDR3 DNA: TGTGCCAGCAGCTTGGTTGGACCTAGGAACACTGAAGCTTTCTTT
CDR3 protein: CASSLVGPRNTEAFF

V gene: TRBV6-5
J gene: TRBJ2-3
D gene: TRBD2
clone size: -
CDR3 DNA: TGTGCCAGCAGTTCCAGGACTACTAGCGGGAGAGGAGATACGCAGTATTTT
CDR3 protein: CASSSRTTSGRGDTQYF

V gene: TRBV20-1
J gene: TRBJ2-1
D gene: TRBD2
clone size: -
CDR3 DNA: TGCAGTGCTAGAGAAGGGGCGGGAGGATACAATGAGCAGTTCTTC
CDR3 protein: CSAREGAGGYNEQFF

V gene: TRBV12-3/TRBV12-4
J gene: TRBJ2-3
D gene: -
clone size: -
CDR3 DNA: TGTGCCAGCAGTACCCAGGGGCTGCATTATAATTTT
CDR3 protein: CASSTQGLHYNF

V gene: TRBV28
J gene: TRBJ2-2
D gene: -
clone size: -
CDR3 DNA: TGTGCCAGCAGTTTAACCCAGACGAACACCGGGGAGCTGTTTTTT
CDR3 protein: CASSLTQTNTGELFF

V gene: TRBV28
J gene: TRBJ2-7
D gene: -
clone size: -
CDR3 DNA: TGTGCCAGCAGTACATCCCACAGGGGGGGACCCTACGAGCAGTACTTC
CDR3 protein: CASSTSHRGGPYEQYF

V gene: TRBV7-2
J gene: TRBJ2-5
D gene: -
clone size: -
CDR3 DNA: TGTGCCAGCAGCTTTAGGCGAACCCAAGAGACCCAGTACTTC
CDR3 protein: CASSFRRTQETQYF

V gene: TRBV7-8
J gene: TRBJ2-1
D gene: TRBD2
clone size: -
CDR3 DNA: TGTGCCAGCAGAGCCATAGCGGGACACTCCTACAATGAGCAGTTCTTC
CDR3 protein: CASRAIAGHSYNEQFF

V gene: TRBV24-1
J gene: TRBJ2-5
D gene: -
clone size: -
CDR3 DNA: TGTGCCACCAGCACTCGGACAATGCTTCAAGAGACCCAGTACTTC
CDR3 protein: CATSTRTMLQETQYF

V gene: TRBV7-8
J gene: TRBJ2-1
D gene: -
clone size: -
CDR3 DNA: TGTGCCAGCAGCTTAGAAAGGGAAACGAGGAATGAGCAGTTCTTC
CDR3 protein: CASSLERETRNEQFF

V gene: TRBV29-1
J gene: TRBJ2-5
D gene: TRBD2
clone size: -
CDR3 DNA: TGCAGCCCCGTGGGACTAGCGGGAGAGACCCAGTACTTC
CDR3 protein: CSPVGLAGETQYF

V gene: TRBV11-2
J gene: TRBJ1-4
D gene: -
clone size: -
CDR3 DNA: TGTGCCAGCAGCTTAGATCGTAATGAAAAACTGTTTTTT
CDR3 protein: CASSLDRNEKLFF

V gene: TRBV5-1
J gene: TRBJ2-2
D gene: TRBD1
clone size: -
CDR3 DNA: TGCGCCAGCAGCTCGACAGGGACGGGCGGGGAGCTGTTTTTT
CDR3 protein: CASSSTGTGGELFF

V gene: TRBV20-1
J gene: TRBJ2-7
D gene: TRBD2
clone size: -
CDR3 DNA: TGCAGTGCGAGCCGGCTAGCGGGACGGTCCTACGAGCAGTACTTC
CDR3 protein: CSASRLAGRSYEQYF

V gene: TRBV9
J gene: TRBJ2-5
D gene: TRBD2
clone size: -
CDR3 DNA: TGTGCCAGCAGCGTAGTAGCTAGCGGGTTAGAGACCCAGTACTTC
CDR3 protein: CASSVVASGLETQYF

V gene: TRBV11-2
J gene: TRBJ2-3
D gene: TRBD2
clone size: -
CDR3 DNA: TGTGCCAGCAGCTCCGGACTAGCGACCTACACAGATACGCAGTATTTT
CDR3 protein: CASSSGLATYTDTQYF

V gene: TRBV7-9
J gene: TRBJ1-4
D gene: -
clone size: -
CDR3 DNA: TGTGCCAGCAGCTCTTTTAATGAAAAACTGTTTTTT
CDR3 protein: CASSSFNEKLFF

V gene: TRBV20-1
J gene: TRBJ1-2
D gene: -
clone size: -
CDR3 DNA: TGCAGTGCCCGTAAGGGAGGCTACACCTTC
CDR3 protein: CSARKGGYTF

V gene: TRBV5-4
J gene: TRBJ2-7
D gene: -
clone size: -
CDR3 DNA: TGTGCCAGCAGCCGGGATGGCGTCTCCTACGAGCAGTACTTC
CDR3 protein: CASSRDGVSYEQYF

V gene: TRBV2
J gene: TRBJ1-5
D gene: -
clone size: -
CDR3 DNA: TGTGCCAGCAGTGGGGGGCAATGGCAGCCCCAGCATTTT
CDR3 protein: CASSGGQWQPQHF

V gene: TRBV7-9
J gene: TRBJ2-1
D gene: -
clone size: -
CDR3 DNA: TGTGCCAGCAGCTTAGCTTGGGGACTTACAAACGGCTACAATGAGCAGTTCTTC
CDR3 protein: CASSLAWGLTNGYNEQFF